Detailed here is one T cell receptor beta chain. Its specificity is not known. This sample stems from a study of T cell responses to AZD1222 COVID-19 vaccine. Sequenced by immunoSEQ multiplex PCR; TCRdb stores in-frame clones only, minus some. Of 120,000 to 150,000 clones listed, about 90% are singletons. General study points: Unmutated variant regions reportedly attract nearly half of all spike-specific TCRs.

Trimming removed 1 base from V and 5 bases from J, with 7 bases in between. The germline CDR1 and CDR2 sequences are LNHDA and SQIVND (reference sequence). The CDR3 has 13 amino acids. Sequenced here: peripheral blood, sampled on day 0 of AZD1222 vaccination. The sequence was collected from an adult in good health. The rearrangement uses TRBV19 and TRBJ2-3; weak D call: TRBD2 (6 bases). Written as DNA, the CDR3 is TGTGCCAGTAGTATAGGGCGGGGAGATACGCAGTATTTT. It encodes CASSIGRGDTQYF.